One sample yielded the 10 T cell receptor beta chains listed below, sequenced in a study of T-cell memory formation after mild COVID-19. One entry per CDR3 protein, called by TCRdb with MiXCR from the 5' RACE reads. The data contain 65,000 to 100,000 distinct CDR3 sequences, roughly 12% of them singletons. Material: PBMCs or a T cell subset sorted from them (not recorded which). Source of these receptors: a man between 18 and 29 years old who had mild COVID-19 (a few samples of this study predate the infection). Cell type and time point are not known.

There are a few counts of this clonotype. V gene TRBV29-1 combines with J gene TRBJ2-2, with D tentatively TRBD1 (5 bases). Per the germline V gene, CDR1 is SQVTM and CDR2 is ANQGSEA. The CDR3 runs to 12 residues. V was shortened by 6 bases and J by 5 bases, with 10 bases between the two germline ends. The CDR3 here is CSVHRNTGELFF. In nucleotides, the CDR3 is TGCAGCGTGCACAGGAATACCGGGGAGCTGTTTTTT.

This chain uses TRBV20-1 with TRBJ2-1; D uncertain. CDR1 is DFQATT, CDR2 SNEGSKA, per germline (reference sequence). The CDR3 is made up of 12 amino acids. The V and J ends lost 6 bases and 6 bases respectively, with 12 bases between them. CDR3 in amino acids: CSADRRLNEQFF. DNA of the CDR3: TGCAGTGCGGACCGACGGCTCAATGAGCAGTTCTTC.

V is TRBV4-3 and J is TRBJ2-1; TRBD2 matches 9 bases. V trimming: 4 bases; J trimming: 9 bases; junction bases outside the gene matches: 19. The CDR3 sequence is 18 residues long. The germline CDR1 and CDR2 sequences are LGHNA and YSLEER. CDR3 in amino acids: CASSRTKAGGPQELEQFF. CDR3 DNA: TGCGCCAGCAGCCGTACTAAAGCGGGGGGCCCCCAGGAGCTTGAGCAGTTCTTC.

The chain couples TRBV11-2 to TRBJ1-1, with 8 bases aligning to TRBD1. Unmatched junction bases numbered 6, after V lost 1 base and J lost 5 bases. The CDR3 length is 15 residues. Germline CDR1 is SGHAT and CDR2 is FQNNGV. The CDR3 sequence: CASSLGRTGSTEAFF. DNA of the CDR3: TGTGCCAGCAGCTTAGGTCGGACAGGGAGTACTGAAGCTTTCTTT.

This rearrangement joins TRBV27 to TRBJ1-4, with 8 bases fitting TRBD1. The CDR3 has 17 residues. Looked up from germline, CDR1 is MNHEY and CDR2 is SMNVEV (reference sequence). Trimming removed 8 bases from V and 0 bases from J; junction bases left unmatched: 11. The CDR3 protein is CASPGGGQDATNEKLFF. The CDR3 DNA is TGTGCCAGCCCAGGGGGGGGACAGGATGCAACTAATGAAAAACTGTTTTTT. Based on the CDR3 plus reference TRBV27 and TRBJ1-4, the full variable domain is EAQVTQNPRYLITVTGKKLTVTCSQNMNHEYMSWYRQDPGLGLRQIYYSMNVEVTDKGDVPEGYKVSRKEKRNFPLILESPSPNQTSLYFCASPGGGQDATNEKLFFGSGTQLSVL.

This chain links TRBV6-4 with TRBJ2-3; TRBD1 aligns across 10 bases. Looked up from germline, CDR1 is MRHNA and CDR2 is SNTAGT. This CDR3 contains 15 residues. Trimming at V came to 2 bases and at J to 5 bases, leaving 4 bases not matched to a gene. The DNA for the CDR3 is TGTGCCAGCAGTGACGGGACAGGGGAAGGAGATACGCAGTATTTT. This translates into CASSDGTGEGDTQYF.

This clonotype was seen ten or more times. This rearrangement joins TRBV4-3 to TRBJ2-2; D call uncertain. Germline assignment: CDR1 LGHNA and CDR2 YSLEER. The CDR3 loop spans 15 amino acids. V lost 0 bases and J 6 bases, leaving 11 bases between the germline ends. CDR3 in DNA: TGCGCCAGCAGCCAAGATCTGGAGTTTTCCGGGGAGCTGTTTTTT. This gives the protein CASSQDLEFSGELFF.

This sequence joins TRBV7-3 and TRBJ1-1; possibly TRBD1 for D (6 bases). Germline V CDR1 and CDR2: SGHTA, FQGTGA. Trimming removed 3 bases from V and 1 base from J, with 9 bases in between. CDR3 length: 14 residues. The CDR3 bases are TGTGCCAGCAGCTTGGGGGGGCAGAACACTGAAGCTTTCTTT. Residues: CASSLGGQNTEAFF.

This clonotype was detected many times. The CDR3 sequence: CASSPVADTQYF. The DNA of the CDR3 is TGTGCCAGCAGCCCCGTGGCAGATACGCAGTATTTT. The chain employs TRBV7-2 and TRBJ2-3, with D unresolved. The CDR3 contains 12 residues. The V end was cut by 5 bases, the J end by 4 bases, with 7 bases between. CDR1 is SGHTA, CDR2 FQGNSA, per germline.

The chain links TRBV28 to TRBJ2-7; weak D call: TRBD1 (6 bases). CDR1 MDHEN and CDR2 SYDVKM come from the germline V gene. Trimming shortened V by 7 bases and J by 0 bases, and 10 bases separated the two germline ends. CDR3 length: 13 residues. The DNA of the CDR3 is TGTGCCAGCAATATAGGGGGCTCCTACGAGCAGTACTTC. It yields the protein CASNIGGSYEQYF.